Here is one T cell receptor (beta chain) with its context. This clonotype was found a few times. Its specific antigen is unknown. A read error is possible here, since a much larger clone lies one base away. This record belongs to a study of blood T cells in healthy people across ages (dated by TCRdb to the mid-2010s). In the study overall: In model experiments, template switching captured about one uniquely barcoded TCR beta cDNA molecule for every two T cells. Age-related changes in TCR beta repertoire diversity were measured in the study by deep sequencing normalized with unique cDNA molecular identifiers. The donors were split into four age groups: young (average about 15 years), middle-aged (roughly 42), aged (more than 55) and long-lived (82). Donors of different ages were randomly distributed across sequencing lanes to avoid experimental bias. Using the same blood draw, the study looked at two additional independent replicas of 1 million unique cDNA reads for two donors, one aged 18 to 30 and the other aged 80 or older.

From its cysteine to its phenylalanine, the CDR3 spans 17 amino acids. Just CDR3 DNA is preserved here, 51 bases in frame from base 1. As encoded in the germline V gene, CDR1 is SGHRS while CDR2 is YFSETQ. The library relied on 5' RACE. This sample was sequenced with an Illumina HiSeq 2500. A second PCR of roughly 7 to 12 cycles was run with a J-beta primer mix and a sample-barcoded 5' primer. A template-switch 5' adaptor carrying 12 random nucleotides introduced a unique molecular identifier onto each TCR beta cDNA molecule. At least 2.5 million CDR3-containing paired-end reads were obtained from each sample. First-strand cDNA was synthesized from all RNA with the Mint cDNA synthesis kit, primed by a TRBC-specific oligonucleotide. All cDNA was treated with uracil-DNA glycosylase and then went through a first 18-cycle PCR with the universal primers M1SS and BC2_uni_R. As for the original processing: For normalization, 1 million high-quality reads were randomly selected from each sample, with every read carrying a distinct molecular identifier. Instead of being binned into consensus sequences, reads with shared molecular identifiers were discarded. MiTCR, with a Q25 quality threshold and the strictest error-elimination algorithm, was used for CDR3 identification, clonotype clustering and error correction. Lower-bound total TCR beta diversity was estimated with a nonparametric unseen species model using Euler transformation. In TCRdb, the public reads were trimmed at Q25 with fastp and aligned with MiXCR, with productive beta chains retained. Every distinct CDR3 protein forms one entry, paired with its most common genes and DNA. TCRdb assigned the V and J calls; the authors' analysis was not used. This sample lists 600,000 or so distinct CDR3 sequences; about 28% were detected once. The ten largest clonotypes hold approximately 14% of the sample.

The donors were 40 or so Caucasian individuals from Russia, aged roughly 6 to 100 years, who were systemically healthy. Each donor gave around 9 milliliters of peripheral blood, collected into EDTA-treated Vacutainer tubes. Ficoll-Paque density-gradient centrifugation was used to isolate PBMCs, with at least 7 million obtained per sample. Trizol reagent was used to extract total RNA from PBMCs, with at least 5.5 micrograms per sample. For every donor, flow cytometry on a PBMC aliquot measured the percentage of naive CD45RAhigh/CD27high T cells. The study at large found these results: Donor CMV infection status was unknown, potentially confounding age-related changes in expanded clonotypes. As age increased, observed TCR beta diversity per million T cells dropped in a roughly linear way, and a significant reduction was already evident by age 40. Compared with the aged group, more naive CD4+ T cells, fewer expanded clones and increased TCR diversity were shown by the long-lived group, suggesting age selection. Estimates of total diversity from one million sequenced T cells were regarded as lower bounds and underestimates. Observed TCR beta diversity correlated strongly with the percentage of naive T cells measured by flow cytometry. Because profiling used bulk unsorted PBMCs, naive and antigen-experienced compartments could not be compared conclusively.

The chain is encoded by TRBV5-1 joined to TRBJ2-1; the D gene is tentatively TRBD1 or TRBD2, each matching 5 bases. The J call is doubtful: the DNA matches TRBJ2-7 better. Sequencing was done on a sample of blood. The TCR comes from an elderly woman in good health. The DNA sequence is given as TGCGCCAGCAGCTTGCAGGGTTCGGGATTCATGGGGAATGAGCAGTACTTC. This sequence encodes CASSLQGSGFMGNEQYF.